This T cell receptor (beta chain) derives from a study of CD4 T cells in relation to SARS-CoV-2 and coronaviruses. General observations from the study: This crossreactivity analysis covered spike protein alone, no other viral proteins.

Generated by immunoSEQ multiplex PCR, the TCRdb table keeps only in-frame clones and is missing some. The sample lists over 25,000 clones; roughly 71% were seen once. The CDR3 is made up of 12 amino acids. V was trimmed by 3 bases and J by 1 base, leaving 3 bases between them. Before the COVID-19 pandemic, during about 2011-2019, CD4+ T cells were taken from unexposed donors. After approximately ten days of culture, CD4+ T cells were isolated. Each well had a few million PBMCs in around 5.3% human AB serum with IL-2. As to this clone: The antigen remains unidentified.

The chain links TRBV12-3 or TRBV12-4 to TRBJ1-1; the D is unclear. Sequencing input: CD4+ T cells from PBMCs, cultured in vitro. The source of this sequence is a human donor in good health. CDR3 DNA: TGTGCCAGCAGTTTTTCGAACACTGAAGCTTTCTTT. This codes for CASSFSNTEAFF.